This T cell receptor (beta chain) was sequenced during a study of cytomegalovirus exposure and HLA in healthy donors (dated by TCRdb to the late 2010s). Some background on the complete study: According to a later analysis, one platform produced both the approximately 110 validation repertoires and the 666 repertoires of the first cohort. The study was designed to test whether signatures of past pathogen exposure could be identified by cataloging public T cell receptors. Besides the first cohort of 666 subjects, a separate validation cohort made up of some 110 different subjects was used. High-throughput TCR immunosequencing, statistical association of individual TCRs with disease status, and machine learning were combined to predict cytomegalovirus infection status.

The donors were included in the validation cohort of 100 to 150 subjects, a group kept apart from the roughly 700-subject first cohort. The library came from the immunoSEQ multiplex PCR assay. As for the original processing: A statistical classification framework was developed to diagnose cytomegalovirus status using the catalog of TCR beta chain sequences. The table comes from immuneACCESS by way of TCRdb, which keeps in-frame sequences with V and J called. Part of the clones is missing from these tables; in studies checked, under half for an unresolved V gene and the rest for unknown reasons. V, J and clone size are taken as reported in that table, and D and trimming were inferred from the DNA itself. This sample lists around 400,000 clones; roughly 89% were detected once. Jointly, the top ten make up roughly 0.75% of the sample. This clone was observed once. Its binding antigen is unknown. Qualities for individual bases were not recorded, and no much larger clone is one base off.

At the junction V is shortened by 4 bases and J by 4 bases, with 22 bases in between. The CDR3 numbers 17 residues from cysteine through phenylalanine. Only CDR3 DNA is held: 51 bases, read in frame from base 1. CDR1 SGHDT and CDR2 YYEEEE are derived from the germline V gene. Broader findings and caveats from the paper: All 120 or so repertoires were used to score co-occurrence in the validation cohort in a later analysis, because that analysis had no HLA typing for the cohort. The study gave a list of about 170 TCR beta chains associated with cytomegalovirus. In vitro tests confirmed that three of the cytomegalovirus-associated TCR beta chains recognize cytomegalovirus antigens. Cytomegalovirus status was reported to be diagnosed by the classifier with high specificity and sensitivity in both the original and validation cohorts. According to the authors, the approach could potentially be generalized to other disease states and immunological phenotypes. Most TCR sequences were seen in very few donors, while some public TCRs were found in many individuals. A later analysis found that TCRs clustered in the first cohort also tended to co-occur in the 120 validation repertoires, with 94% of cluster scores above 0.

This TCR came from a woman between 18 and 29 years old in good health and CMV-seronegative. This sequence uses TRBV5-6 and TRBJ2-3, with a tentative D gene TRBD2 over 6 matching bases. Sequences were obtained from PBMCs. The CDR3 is CASSIRLLADNSDTQYF. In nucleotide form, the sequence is TGTGCCAGCAGCATCCGACTACTAGCAGATAATTCAGATACGCAGTATTTT.